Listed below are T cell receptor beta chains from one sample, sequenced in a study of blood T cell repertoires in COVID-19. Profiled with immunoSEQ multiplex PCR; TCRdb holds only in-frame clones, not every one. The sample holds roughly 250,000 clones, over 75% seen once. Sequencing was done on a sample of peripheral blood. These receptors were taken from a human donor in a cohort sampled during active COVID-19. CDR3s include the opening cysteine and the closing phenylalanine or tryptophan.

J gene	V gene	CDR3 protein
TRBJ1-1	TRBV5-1	CASSFPGRAEAFF
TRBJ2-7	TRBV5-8	CASSLAVDYEQYF
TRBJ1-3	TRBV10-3	CAISDRGGNTIYF
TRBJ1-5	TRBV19	CASSYRATLRISNQPQHF
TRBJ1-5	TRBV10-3	CAISAGQSSNQPQHF
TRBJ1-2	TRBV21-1	CASSKRTGPNYGYTF
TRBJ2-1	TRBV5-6	CASSLYARGSYNEQFF
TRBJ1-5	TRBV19	CASSSWGRLNQPQHF
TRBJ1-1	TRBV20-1	CSAGTARAFF
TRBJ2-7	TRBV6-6	CASSSRTGTYEQYF
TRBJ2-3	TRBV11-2	CASSQKGGLAGVSDTQYF
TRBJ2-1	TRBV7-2	CASSPRTGRYNEQFF
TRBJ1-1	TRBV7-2	CASSLARRVTNTEAFF
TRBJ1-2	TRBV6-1	CASSEEVTGSFYGYTF
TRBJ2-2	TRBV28	CASTPLDGGRGGELFF
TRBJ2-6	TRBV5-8	CASSLAGGGSMANVLTF
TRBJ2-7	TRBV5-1	CASSTGDSEQYF
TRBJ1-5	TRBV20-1	CSASRSNILAGDRFYQPQHF
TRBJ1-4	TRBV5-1	CASSFGTVGLGATNEKLFF
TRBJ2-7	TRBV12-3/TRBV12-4	CASSRTAQGQYF
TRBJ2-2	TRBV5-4	CASRERGGDTGELFF
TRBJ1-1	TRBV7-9	CASSFGTGTAEAFF
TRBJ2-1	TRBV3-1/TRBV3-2	CASSQVGLAGDEQFF
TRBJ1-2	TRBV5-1	CASSLESGEDGYTF
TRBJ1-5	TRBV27	CASSPAGNQPQHF
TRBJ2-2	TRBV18	CASSRYGLSGNTGELFF
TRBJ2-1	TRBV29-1	CSATGSSYNEQFF
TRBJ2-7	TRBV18	CASSPEKGVGEQYF
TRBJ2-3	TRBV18	CASSPTPGSTDTQYF
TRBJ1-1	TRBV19	CASSQQGASTEAFF